This TCR beta chain appears in the sequencing data of a study of regulatory T cells in long-lasting Graves disease. This clonotype was observed a few times. CDR3 length: 13 residues. Germline CDR1 reads SNHLY; CDR2 reads FYNNEI. Trimming left V 6 bases short and J 12 bases short, with 18 bases between. Construction of TCR beta libraries relied on iRepertoire HTBI primers and on Arm-PCR targeting CDR3 regions. TCRdb re-analysed the multiplex PCR reads in MiXCR, keeping a single row per CDR3 protein. In the table there are hundreds of thousands of distinct CDR3 sequences, about 16% of which are singletons. Regarding time point: newly diagnosed GD, antithyroid drugs for less than 3 months. Extracted RNA from PBMCs served as the source of the TCR library. The sample was also reused in another study, on T cells in Graves' hyperthyroidism and ophthalmopathy.

The genes are TRBV2 and TRBJ2-1; D gene ambiguous. This material consisted of peripheral blood mononuclear cells (PBMCs), taken at new diagnosis, from a patient treated with antithyroid drugs. The clonotype was recovered from a young woman with Graves disease. The chain's CDR3 is CASSARVALRQFF. The CDR3, as DNA: TGTGCCAGCAGCGCACGAGTGGCTTTGAGGCAGTTCTTC. Drawing the rest from reference TRBV2 and TRBJ2-1, the complete variable domain is EPEVTQTPSHQVTQMGQEVILRCVPISNHLYFYWYRQILGQKVEFLVSFYNNEISEKSEIFDDQFSVERPDGSNFTLKIRSTKLEDSAMYFCASSARVALRQFFGPGTRLTVL.